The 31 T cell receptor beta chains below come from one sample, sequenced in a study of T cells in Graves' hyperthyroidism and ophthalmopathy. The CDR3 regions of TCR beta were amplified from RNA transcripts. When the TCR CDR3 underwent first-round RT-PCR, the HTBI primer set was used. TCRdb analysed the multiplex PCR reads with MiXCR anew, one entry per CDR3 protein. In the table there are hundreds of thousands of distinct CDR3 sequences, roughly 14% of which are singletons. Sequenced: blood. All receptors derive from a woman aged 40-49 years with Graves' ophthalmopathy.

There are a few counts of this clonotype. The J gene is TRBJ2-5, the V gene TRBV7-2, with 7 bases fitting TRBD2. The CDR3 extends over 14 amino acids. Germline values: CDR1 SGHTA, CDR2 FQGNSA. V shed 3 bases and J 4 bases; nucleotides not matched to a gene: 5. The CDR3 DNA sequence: TGTGCCAGCAGCTTTGCCTCGGGGGGAGAGACCCAGTACTTC. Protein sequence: CASSFASGGETQYF.

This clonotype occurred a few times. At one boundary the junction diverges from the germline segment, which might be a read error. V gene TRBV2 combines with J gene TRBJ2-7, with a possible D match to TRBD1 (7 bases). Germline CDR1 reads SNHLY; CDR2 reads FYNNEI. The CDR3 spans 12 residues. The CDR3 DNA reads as TGTGCCGGCAGGGGGGTCTCCTACGGGCAGTACTTC. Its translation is CAGRGVSYGQYF.

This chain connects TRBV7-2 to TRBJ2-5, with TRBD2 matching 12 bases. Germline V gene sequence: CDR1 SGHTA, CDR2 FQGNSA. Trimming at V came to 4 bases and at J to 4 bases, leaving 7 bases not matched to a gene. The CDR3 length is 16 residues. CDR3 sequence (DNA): TGTGCCAGCAGCTCAAGACTAGCGGGAGACGGAGAGACCCAGTACTTC. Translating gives CASSSRLAGDGETQYF.

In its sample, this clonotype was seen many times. The CDR3 sequence: CATSSRDKNTYEQYF. The CDR3 bases are TGTGCCACCAGCAGTCGGGACAAAAACACCTACGAGCAGTACTTC. J is TRBJ2-7 and V is TRBV15; weak D call: TRBD1 (6 bases). CDR3 size: 15 residues. The V and J ends lost 3 bases and 2 bases respectively, with 14 bases between them. Per germline, CDR1 LNHNV and CDR2 YYDKDF (reference sequence). The whole variable domain, remainder taken from reference TRBV15 and TRBJ2-7, is DAMVIQNPRYQVTQFGKPVTLSCSQTLNHNVMYWYQQKSSQAPKLLFHYYDKDFNNEADTPDNFQSRRPNTSFCFLDIRSPGLGDTAMYLCATSSRDKNTYEQYFGPGTRLTVT.

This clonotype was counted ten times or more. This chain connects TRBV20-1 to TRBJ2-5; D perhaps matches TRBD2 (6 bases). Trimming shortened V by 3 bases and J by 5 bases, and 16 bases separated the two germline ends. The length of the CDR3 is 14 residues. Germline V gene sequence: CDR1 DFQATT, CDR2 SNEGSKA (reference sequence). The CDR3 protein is CSARGPGLTETQYF. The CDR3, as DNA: TGCAGTGCTAGGGGACCGGGACTTACCGAGACCCAGTACTTC.

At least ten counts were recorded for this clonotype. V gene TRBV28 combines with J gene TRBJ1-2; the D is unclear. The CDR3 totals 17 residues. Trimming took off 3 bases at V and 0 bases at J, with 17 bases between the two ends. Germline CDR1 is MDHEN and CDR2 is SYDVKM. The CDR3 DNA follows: TGTGCCAGCAGTTTGTGGGCCCTAAATGGGGCTAACTATGGCTACACCTTC. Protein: CASSLWALNGANYGYTF.

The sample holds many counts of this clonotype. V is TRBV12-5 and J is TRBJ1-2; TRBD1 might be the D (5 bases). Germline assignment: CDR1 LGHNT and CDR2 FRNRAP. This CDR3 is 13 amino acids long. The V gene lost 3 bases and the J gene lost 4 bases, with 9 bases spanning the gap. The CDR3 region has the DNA TGTGCTAGTGGTTTTAGAGGGACCTATGGCTACACCTTC. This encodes CASGFRGTYGYTF.

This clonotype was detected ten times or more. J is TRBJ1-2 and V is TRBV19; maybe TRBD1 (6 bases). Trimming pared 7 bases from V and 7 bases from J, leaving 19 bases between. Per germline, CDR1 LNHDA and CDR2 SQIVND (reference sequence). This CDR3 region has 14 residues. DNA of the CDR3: TGTGCCAGTACCGCTAGTACAGGGCCCCTTGGCTACACCTTC. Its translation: CASTASTGPLGYTF.

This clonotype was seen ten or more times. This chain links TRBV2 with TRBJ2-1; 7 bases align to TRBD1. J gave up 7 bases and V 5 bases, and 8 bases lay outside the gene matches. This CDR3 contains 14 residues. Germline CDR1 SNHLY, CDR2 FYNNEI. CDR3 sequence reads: CASSKQGKYNEQFF. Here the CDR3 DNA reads TGTGCCAGCAGTAAACAGGGGAAGTATAATGAGCAGTTCTTC.

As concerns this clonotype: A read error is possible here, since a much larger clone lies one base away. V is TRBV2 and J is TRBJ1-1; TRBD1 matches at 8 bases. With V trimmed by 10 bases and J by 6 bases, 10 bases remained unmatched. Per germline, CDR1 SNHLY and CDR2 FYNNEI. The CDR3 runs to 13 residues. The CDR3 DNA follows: TGTGCCAACAGGACAGGGTTTGGGGCTGAAGCTTTCTTT. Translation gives CANRTGFGAEAFF. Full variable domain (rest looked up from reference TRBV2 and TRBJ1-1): EPEVTQTPSHQVTQMGQEVILRCVPISNHLYFYWYRQILGQKVEFLVSFYNNEISEKSEIFDDQFSVERPDGSNFTLKIRSTKLEDSAMYFCANRTGFGAEAFFGQGTRLTVV.

The CDR3 DNA reads TGTGCCAGCAGCTTAGGTGGGACAGGGTTTCCCTACGAGCAGTACTTC. Its translation: CASSLGGTGFPYEQYF. J is TRBJ2-7 and V is TRBV7-8, with 9 bases that match TRBD1. V lost 1 base, J lost 2 bases, and 6 bases stayed unmatched. The CDR3 extends over 16 amino acids. Germline CDR1 is SGHVS and CDR2 is FQNEAQ.

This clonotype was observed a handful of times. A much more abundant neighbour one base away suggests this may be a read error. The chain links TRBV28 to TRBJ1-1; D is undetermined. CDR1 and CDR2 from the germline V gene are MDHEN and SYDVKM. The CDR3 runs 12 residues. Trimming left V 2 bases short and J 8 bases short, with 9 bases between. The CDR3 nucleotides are TGTGCCAGCAGTTTAACGGAACACGAAGCTTTCTTT. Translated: CASSLTEHEAFF.

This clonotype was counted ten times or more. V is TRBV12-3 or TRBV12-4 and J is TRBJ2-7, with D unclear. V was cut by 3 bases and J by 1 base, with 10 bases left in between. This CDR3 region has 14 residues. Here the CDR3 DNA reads TGTGCCAGCAGTTTTGGGTTCTCGTCCTACGAGCAGTACTTC. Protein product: CASSFGFSSYEQYF.

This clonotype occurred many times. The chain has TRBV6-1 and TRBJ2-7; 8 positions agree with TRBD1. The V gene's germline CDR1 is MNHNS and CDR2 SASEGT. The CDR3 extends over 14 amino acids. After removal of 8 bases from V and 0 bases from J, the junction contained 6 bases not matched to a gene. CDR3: CASSPGQGSYEQYF. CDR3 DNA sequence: TGTGCCAGCTCGCCCGGACAGGGCTCCTACGAGCAGTACTTC.

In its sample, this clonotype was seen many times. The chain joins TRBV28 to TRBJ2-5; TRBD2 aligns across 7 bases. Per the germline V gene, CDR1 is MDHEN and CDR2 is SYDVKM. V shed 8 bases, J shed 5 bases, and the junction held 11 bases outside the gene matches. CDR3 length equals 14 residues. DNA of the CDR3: TGTGCCAGCGGATTTCTGGGGAGGGTTGAGACCCAGTACTTC. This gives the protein CASGFLGRVETQYF.

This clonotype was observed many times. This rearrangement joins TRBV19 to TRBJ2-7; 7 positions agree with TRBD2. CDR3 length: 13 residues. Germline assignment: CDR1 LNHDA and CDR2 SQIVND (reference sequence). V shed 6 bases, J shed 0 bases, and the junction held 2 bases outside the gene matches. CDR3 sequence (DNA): TGTGCCAGTAGGGGGGGGTTCTCCTACGAGCAGTACTTC. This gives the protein CASRGGFSYEQYF.

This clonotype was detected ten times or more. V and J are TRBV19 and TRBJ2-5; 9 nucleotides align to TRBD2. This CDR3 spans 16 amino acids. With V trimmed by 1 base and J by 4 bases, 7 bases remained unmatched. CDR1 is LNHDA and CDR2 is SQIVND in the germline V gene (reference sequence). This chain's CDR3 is CASSIGRGRVGETQYF. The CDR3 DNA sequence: TGTGCCAGTAGTATAGGGCGCGGGAGGGTAGGAGAGACCCAGTACTTC.

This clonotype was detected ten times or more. CDR3 coding DNA: TGTGCCAGCAGTCGGACGGGACAGTGGTCTGAAGCTTTCTTT. It specifies CASSRTGQWSEAFF. V gene TRBV2 combines with J gene TRBJ1-1; TRBD1 matches at 7 bases. The V gene's germline CDR1 is SNHLY and CDR2 FYNNEI. This CDR3 contains 14 residues. V dropped 5 bases and J dropped 6; count of bases not matched to a gene: 9.

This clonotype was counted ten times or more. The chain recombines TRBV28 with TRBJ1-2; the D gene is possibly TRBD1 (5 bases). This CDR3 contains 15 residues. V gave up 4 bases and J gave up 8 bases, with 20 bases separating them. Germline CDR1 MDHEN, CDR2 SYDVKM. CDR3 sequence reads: CASSSTTATSFGYTF. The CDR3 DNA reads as TGTGCCAGCAGTTCGACGACAGCCACGAGCTTCGGCTACACCTTC.

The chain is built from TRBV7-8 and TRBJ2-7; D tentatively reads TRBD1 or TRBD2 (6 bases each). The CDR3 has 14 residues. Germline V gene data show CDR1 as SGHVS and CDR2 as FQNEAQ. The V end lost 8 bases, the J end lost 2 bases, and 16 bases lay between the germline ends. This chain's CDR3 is CASHPGAGAYEQYF. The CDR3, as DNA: TGTGCCAGCCACCCGGGGGCTGGGGCCTACGAGCAGTACTTC.

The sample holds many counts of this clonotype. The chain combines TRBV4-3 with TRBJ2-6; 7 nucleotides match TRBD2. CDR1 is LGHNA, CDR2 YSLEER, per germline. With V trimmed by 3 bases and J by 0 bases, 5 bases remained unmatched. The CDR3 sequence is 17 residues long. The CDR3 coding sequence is TGCGCCAGCAGCCAGGGGGGGGAGGGCTCTGGGGCCAACGTCCTGACTTTC. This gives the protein CASSQGGEGSGANVLTF.

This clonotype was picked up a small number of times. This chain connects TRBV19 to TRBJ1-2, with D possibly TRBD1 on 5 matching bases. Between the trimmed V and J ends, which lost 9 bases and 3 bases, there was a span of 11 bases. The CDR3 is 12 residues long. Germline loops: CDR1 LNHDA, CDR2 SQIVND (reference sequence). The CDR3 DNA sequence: TGTGCCAGCCTGGGGGACGACTATGGCTACACCTTC. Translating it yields CASLGDDYGYTF.

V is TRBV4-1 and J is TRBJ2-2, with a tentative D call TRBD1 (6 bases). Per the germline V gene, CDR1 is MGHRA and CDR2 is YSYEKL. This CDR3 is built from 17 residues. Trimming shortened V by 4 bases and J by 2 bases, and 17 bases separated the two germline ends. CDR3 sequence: CASSLSGHSGNTGELFF. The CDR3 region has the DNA TGCGCCAGCAGCCTCTCGGGACATAGTGGAAACACCGGGGAGCTGTTTTTT.

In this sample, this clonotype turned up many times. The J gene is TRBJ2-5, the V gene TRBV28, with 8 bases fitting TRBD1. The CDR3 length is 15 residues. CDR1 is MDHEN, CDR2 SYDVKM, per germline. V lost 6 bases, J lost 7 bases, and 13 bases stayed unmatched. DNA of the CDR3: TGTGCCAGCAGCCAACCTAGGACAGGGCGGGGGACCCAGTACTTC. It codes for CASSQPRTGRGTQYF.

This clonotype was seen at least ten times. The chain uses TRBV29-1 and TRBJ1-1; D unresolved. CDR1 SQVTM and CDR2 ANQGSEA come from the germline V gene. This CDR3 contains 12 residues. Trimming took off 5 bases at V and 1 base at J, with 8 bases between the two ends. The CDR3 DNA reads TGCAGCGTTAGCAGTGGGAACACTGAAGCTTTCTTT. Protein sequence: CSVSSGNTEAFF.

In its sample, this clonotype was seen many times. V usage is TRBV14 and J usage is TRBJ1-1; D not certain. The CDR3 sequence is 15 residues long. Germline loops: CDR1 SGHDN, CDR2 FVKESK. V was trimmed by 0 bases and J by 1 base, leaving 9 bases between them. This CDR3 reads CASSQDLAQNTEAFF. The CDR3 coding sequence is TGTGCCAGCAGCCAAGATTTGGCACAGAACACTGAAGCTTTCTTT.

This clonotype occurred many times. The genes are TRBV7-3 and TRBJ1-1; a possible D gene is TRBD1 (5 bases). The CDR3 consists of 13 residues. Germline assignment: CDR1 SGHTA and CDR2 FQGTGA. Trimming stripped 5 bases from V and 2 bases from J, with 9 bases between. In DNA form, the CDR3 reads TGTGCCAGCAGCAATGGGGGTAACACTGAAGCTTTCTTT. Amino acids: CASSNGGNTEAFF.

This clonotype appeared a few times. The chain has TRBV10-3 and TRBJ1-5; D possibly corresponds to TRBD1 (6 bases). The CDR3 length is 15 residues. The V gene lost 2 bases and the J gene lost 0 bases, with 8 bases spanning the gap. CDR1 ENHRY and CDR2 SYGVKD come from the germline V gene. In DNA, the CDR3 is TGTGCCATCAGTGAGGGACAGTATAGCAATCAGCCCCAGCATTTT. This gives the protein CAISEGQYSNQPQHF.

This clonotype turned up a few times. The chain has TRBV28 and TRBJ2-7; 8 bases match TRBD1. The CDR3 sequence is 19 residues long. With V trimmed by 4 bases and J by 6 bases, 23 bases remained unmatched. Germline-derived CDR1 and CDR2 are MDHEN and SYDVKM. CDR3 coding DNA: TGTGCCAGCAGTTGGTTTAGTGGCCGATCGATTAGGACAGGGAGCGAGCAGTACTTC. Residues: CASSWFSGRSIRTGSEQYF.

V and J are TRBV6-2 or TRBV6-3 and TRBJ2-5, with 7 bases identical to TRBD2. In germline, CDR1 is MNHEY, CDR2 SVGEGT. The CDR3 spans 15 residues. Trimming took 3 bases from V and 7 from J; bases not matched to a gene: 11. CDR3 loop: CASSYWRAGVWTQYF. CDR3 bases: TGTGCCAGCAGTTATTGGCGGGCGGGAGTCTGGACCCAGTACTTC.

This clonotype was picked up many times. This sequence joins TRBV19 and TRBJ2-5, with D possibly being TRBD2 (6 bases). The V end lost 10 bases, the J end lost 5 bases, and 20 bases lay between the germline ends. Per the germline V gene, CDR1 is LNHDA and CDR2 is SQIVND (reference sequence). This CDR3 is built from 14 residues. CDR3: CATGGDWGGETQYF. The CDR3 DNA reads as TGTGCCACCGGTGGGGACTGGGGTGGGGAGACCCAGTACTTC.